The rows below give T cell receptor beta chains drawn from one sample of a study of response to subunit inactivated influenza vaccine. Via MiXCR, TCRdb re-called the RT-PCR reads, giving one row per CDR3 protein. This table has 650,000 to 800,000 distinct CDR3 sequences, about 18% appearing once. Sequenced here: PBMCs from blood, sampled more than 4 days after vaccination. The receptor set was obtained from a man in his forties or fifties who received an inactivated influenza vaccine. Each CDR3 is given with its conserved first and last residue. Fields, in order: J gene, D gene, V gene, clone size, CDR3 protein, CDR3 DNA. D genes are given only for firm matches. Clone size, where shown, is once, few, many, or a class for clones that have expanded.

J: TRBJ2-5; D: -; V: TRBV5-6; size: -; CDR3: CASSLITETQYF; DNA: TGTGCCAGCAGCTTGATAACGGAGACCCAGTACTTC
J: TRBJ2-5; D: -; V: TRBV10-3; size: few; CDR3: CAISESPTGIIGETQYF; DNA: TGTGCCATCAGTGAGTCTCCAACAGGGATTATAGGAGAGACCCAGTACTTC
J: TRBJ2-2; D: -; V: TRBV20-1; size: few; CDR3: CSAMDKNTGELFF; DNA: TGCAGTGCTATGGACAAGAACACCGGGGAGCTGTTTTTT
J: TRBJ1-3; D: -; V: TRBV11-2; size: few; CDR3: CASSLTGISGNTIYF; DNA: TGTGCCAGCAGCTTGACAGGAATTTCTGGAAACACCATATATTTT
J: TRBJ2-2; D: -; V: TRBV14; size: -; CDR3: CASSQEWENGGELFF; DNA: TGTGCCAGCAGCCAAGAATGGGAGAACGGCGGGGAGCTGTTTTTT
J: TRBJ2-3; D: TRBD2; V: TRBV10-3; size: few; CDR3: CAIMRSGGLTDTQYF; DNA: TGTGCCATCATGAGGAGCGGGGGCCTCACAGATACGCAGTATTTT
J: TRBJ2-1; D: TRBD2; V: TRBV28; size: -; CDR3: CASRPGTSGTYNEQFF; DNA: TGTGCCAGCAGACCGGGGACTAGCGGAACCTACAATGAGCAGTTCTTC
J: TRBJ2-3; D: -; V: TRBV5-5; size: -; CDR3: CASSFGKGTDTQYF; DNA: TGTGCCAGCAGCTTCGGAAAGGGGACAGATACGCAGTATTTT
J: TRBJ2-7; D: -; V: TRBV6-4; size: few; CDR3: CASSQGSGPSYEQYF; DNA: TGTGCCAGCAGCCAAGGCTCAGGCCCTAGCTACGAGCAGTACTTC
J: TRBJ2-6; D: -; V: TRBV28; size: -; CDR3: CASRGMSGANVLTF; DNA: TGTGCCAGCAGGGGGATGTCTGGGGCCAACGTCCTGACTTTC
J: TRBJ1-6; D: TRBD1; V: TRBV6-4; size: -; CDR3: CASRGQGESSPLHF; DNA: TGTGCCAGCAGGGGACAGGGAGAAAGTTCACCCCTCCACTTT
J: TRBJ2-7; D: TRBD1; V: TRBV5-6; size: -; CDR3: CASSLEGGIYEQYF; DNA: TGTGCCAGCAGCTTGGAAGGGGGCATCTACGAGCAGTACTTC
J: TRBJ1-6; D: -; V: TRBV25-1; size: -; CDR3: CASTPTGNSPLHF; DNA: TGTGCCAGCACCCCAACGGGGAATTCACCCCTCCACTTT
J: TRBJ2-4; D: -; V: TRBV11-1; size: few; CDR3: CASSLRDPGPDGKNIQYF; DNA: TGTGCCAGCAGCTTACGCGATCCGGGCCCCGATGGCAAAAACATTCAGTACTTC
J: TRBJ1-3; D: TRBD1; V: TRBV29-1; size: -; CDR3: CSVRTGIGNTIYF; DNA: TGCAGCGTAAGGACAGGGATCGGAAACACCATATATTTT
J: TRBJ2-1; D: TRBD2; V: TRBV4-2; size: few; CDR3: CASSQTSGRDNEQFF; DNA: TGTGCCAGCAGCCAGACTAGCGGGAGAGACAATGAGCAGTTCTTC
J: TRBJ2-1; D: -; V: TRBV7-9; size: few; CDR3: CASSYGLREQFF; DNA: TGTGCCAGCAGCTACGGGCTTCGGGAGCAGTTCTTC
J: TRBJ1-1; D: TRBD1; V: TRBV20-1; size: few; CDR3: CSATYRGWGTEAFF; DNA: TGCAGTGCTACCTACAGGGGTTGGGGGACTGAAGCTTTCTTT
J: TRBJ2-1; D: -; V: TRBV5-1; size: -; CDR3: CASSLEGGPLWNEQFF; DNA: TGCGCCAGCAGCTTGGAAGGGGGGCCCCTCTGGAATGAGCAGTTCTTC
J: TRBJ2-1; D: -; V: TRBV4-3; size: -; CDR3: CASSQELVAYNEQFF; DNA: TGCGCCAGCAGCCAAGAACTAGTTGCCTACAATGAGCAGTTCTTC
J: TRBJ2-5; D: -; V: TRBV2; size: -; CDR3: CASSEAQGVQETQYF; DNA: TGTGCCAGCAGTGAAGCGCAGGGAGTCCAAGAGACCCAGTACTTC
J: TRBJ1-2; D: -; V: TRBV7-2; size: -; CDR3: CASCGHSPPGGYTF; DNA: TGTGCCAGCTGCGGACACAGTCCCCCCGGCGGCTACACCTTC
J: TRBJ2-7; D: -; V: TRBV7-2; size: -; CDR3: CASSSYRDSPYEQYF; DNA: TGTGCCAGCAGCTCATATAGAGACAGCCCCTACGAGCAGTACTTC
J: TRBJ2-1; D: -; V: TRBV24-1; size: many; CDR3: CATSDLQVNGNEQFF; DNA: TGTGCCACCAGTGATTTACAGGTGAATGGCAATGAGCAGTTCTTC
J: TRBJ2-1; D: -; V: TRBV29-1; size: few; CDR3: CSVAGVGGGIGNEQFF; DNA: TGCAGCGTTGCCGGGGTGGGCGGCGGGATAGGCAATGAGCAGTTCTTC
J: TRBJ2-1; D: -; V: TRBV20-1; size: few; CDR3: CSAATGGDNEQFF; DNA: TGCAGTGCCGCTACCGGGGGAGACAATGAGCAGTTCTTC
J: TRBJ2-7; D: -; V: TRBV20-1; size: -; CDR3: CSARVQTRSDYEQYF; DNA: TGCAGTGCTAGAGTCCAGACACGGAGCGACTACGAGCAGTACTTC
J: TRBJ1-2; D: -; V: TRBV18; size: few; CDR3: CASSRTWSGEGGQGSKDGYTF; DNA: TGTGCCAGCTCTCGGACCTGGTCAGGGGAAGGAGGACAAGGATCGAAAGATGGCTACACCTTC
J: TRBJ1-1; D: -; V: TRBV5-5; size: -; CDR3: CASSLSGATPYTEAFF; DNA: TGTGCCAGCAGCTTGTCTGGGGCTACCCCCTACACTGAAGCTTTCTTT
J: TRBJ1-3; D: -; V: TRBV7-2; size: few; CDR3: CASSLVGVSGNTIYF; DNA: TGTGCCAGCAGCTTAGTTGGAGTAAGCGGAAACACCATATATTTT
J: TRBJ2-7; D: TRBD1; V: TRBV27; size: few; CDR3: CASRNPGTGDEQYF; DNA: TGTGCCAGCAGAAACCCCGGGACAGGCGACGAGCAGTACTTC